This T cell receptor (beta chain) derives from a study of T cell repertoires in cytomegalovirus infection. In the study overall: Public TCR beta signatures indicated both CMV infection and matching HLA type. Study-level results: Clonotypes of TCR beta that were HLA-C-restricted and CMV-specific dominated the ex vivo response. Adding up the frequency of public TCR beta families identified people who carried CMV plus the relevant HLA.

MiXCR was run by TCRdb on the reads, yielding one entry per CDR3 protein. Here the sample spans roughly 310,000 distinct CDR3 sequences, 17% being singletons. This clonotype was recorded at least ten times. Its target is unknown. Germline V gives CDR1 SEHNR, CDR2 FQNEAQ (reference sequence). The CDR3 loop spans 14 amino acids. V dropped 5 bases and J dropped 2 bases, with 10 bases sitting between them. The chain recombines TRBV7-9 with TRBJ2-1, with D unresolved. Specimen: PBMCs. This TCR derives from a human donor in good health (CMV status not recorded). Some clones in this sample may be carry-over from other donors' samples. CDR3 sequence (DNA): TGTGCCAGCAGCGCGACTGGAACCTACAATGAGCAGTTCTTC. Protein: CASSATGTYNEQFF.